These 24 T cell receptor beta chains share one sample of origin, sequenced in a study of early T cells in non-severe SARS-CoV-2 infection. TCRdb called the 5' RACE reads again in MiXCR, with one record for every CDR3 protein. The sample carries fewer than 80,000 distinct CDR3 sequences, 12% recorded once. Sequencing was performed on whole blood. Every receptor here comes from an adult who was a healthcare worker with PCR-confirmed SARS-CoV-2 infection or an uninfected control (not recorded which).

This clonotype was seen only a few times. V is TRBV28 and J is TRBJ2-7; tentative D call: TRBD2 (6 bases). The germline CDR1 and CDR2 sequences are MDHEN and SYDVKM. The CDR3 totals 11 residues. V lost 8 bases, J lost 7 bases, and 12 bases lay in between. The CDR3 protein is CASLGGREQYF. The CDR3, as DNA: TGTGCCAGCCTTGGGGGGAGGGAGCAGTACTTC.

This clonotype was counted at least ten times. This chain joins TRBV19 and TRBJ2-5; 10 positions match TRBD2. V lost 7 bases, J lost 5 bases, and 7 bases stayed unmatched. The length of the CDR3 is 14 residues. Germline loops: CDR1 LNHDA, CDR2 SQIVND (reference sequence). DNA for the CDR3: TGTGCCAGTACAAGCGGGAGGGCCGGGGAGACCCAGTACTTC. This sequence encodes CASTSGRAGETQYF.

This clonotype was counted only a few times. This chain links TRBV2 with TRBJ2-5; a possible D gene is TRBD2 (5 bases). Per the germline V gene, CDR1 is SNHLY and CDR2 is FYNNEI. V was shortened by 6 bases and J by 4 bases, with 9 bases between the two germline ends. The CDR3 has 12 residues. The CDR3 region has the DNA TGTGCCAGCAGGAGCGGCCGAGAGACCCAGTACTTC. Translated, it gives CASRSGRETQYF. The whole variable domain, remainder taken from reference TRBV2 and TRBJ2-5, is EPEVTQTPSHQVTQMGQEVILRCVPISNHLYFYWYRQILGQKVEFLVSFYNNEISEKSEIFDDQFSVERPDGSNFTLKIRSTKLEDSAMYFCASRSGRETQYFGPGTRLLVL.

This chain connects TRBV7-9 to TRBJ1-1; no clear D. Trimming stripped 4 bases from V and 1 base from J, with 7 bases between. This CDR3 is built from 13 residues. Germline CDR1 and CDR2: SEHNR and FQNEAQ (reference sequence). In DNA form, the CDR3 reads TGTGCCAGCAGCTCCTTCGGGAACACTGAAGCTTTCTTT. Protein: CASSSFGNTEAFF.

This clonotype was detected many times. The rearrangement links TRBV3-1 to TRBJ2-2, with D possibly called TRBD1 or TRBD2 (5 bases each). This CDR3 region has 14 residues. With 7 bases removed from V and 3 bases from J, the gap between germline ends came to 12 bases. In germline, CDR1 is LGHDT, CDR2 YNNKEL (reference sequence). CDR3 nucleotide sequence: TGTGCCAGCACCCCCCGGGACCACACCGGGGAGCTGTTTTTT. Its translation: CASTPRDHTGELFF.

There are many counts of this clonotype. The chain employs TRBV4-1 and TRBJ2-1, with D possibly TRBD2 on 6 matching bases. Germline CDR1 MGHRA, CDR2 YSYEKL. The CDR3 extends over 14 amino acids. V dropped 4 bases and J dropped 8 bases, with 15 bases sitting between them. The CDR3 sequence: CASSLEPSSDEQFF. The CDR3 DNA is TGCGCCAGCAGCCTAGAACCCTCTAGCGATGAGCAGTTCTTC.

This sequence joins TRBV5-1 and TRBJ1-2; no firm D call. Germline V CDR1 and CDR2: SGHRS, YFSETQ. V lost 0 bases and J lost 4, with 10 bases in between. The CDR3 is made up of 14 amino acids. The CDR3 DNA follows: TGCGCCAGCAGCTTGGAAAGCGTATCCTATGGCTACACCTTC. Translated: CASSLESVSYGYTF.

The chain is built from TRBV7-9 and TRBJ2-5; 9 nucleotides line up with TRBD1. CDR3 length: 14 residues. Unmatched junction bases numbered 8, after V lost 5 bases and J lost 7 bases. In germline, CDR1 is SEHNR, CDR2 FQNEAQ (reference sequence). This chain's CDR3 is CASSPGQGVGTQYF. Written as DNA, the CDR3 is TGTGCCAGCAGCCCGGGACAGGGAGTAGGGACCCAGTACTTC. Complete variable domain (other parts from reference TRBV7-9 and TRBJ2-5): DTGVSQNPRHKITKRGQNVTFRCDPISEHNRLYWYRQTLGQGPEFLTYFQNEAQLEKSRLLSDRFSAERPKGSFSTLEIQRTEQGDSAMYLCASSPGQGVGTQYFGPGTRLLVL.

In its sample, this clonotype was seen a few times. The CDR3 region is CASSGGLAGEGEQFF. The CDR3 region has the DNA TGCGCCAGCAGCGGGGGACTAGCGGGAGAGGGTGAGCAGTTCTTC. This chain joins TRBV5-1 and TRBJ2-1; TRBD2 matches 14 bases. V shed 4 bases and J 9 bases; nucleotides not matched to a gene: 6. CDR1 is SGHRS and CDR2 is YFSETQ in the germline V gene. This CDR3 spans 15 amino acids.

This clonotype has more than one count but fewer than ten. The J gene is TRBJ2-1, the V gene TRBV11-1, with 7 bases lining up with TRBD1. The germline gives CDR1 SGHAT, CDR2 FQDESV (reference sequence). The CDR3 extends over 16 amino acids. V shed 2 bases and J 3 bases; nucleotides not matched to a gene: 7. The DNA for the CDR3 is TGTGCCAGCAGCTTATTTGAGGGGGCCGGCTACAATGAGCAGTTCTTC. The encoded protein is CASSLFEGAGYNEQFF.

The rearrangement joins TRBV24-1 to TRBJ2-3; 9 bases are shared with TRBD2. Germline CDR1 and CDR2: KGHDR and SFDVKD. The CDR3 loop spans 13 amino acids. The ends lost 12 bases at V and 4 bases at J; junction bases unmatched: 7. In DNA, the CDR3 is TGTGCCTCAATAGCGGGAGCCGCAGATACGCAGTATTTT. Encoded protein: CASIAGAADTQYF.

This clonotype appeared many times. The V call is TRBV29-1, the J call TRBJ2-1; D is undetermined. The CDR3 runs to 13 residues. CDR1 and CDR2 (germline): SQVTM, ANQGSEA. Trimming stripped 1 base from V and 5 bases from J, with 9 bases between. The CDR3 DNA follows: TGCAGCGTTGAAGGGAAAAGGGACAATGAGCAGTTCTTC. Amino acids: CSVEGKRDNEQFF.

The rearrangement joins TRBV5-1 to TRBJ2-3; D unresolved. Germline CDR1 is SGHRS and CDR2 is YFSETQ. V was cut by 0 bases and J by 6 bases, with 14 bases left in between. This CDR3 region has 15 residues. The CDR3: CASSLDGQTYDTQYF. CDR3 DNA sequence: TGCGCCAGCAGCTTGGACGGGCAGACGTATGATACGCAGTATTTT. The variable domain in full, completed from reference TRBV5-1 and TRBJ2-3, reads KAGVTQTPRYLIKTRGQQVTLSCSPISGHRSVSWYQQTPGQGLQFLFEYFSETQRNKGNFPGRFSGRQFSNSRSEMNVSTLELGDSALYLCASSLDGQTYDTQYFGPGTRLTVL.

In this sample, this clonotype turned up many times. The V and J genes are TRBV15 and TRBJ2-7; 8 bases fit TRBD2. The V segment lost 3 bases and the J segment 2 bases; nucleotides outside the gene matches: 3. The length of the CDR3 is 14 residues. The V gene's germline CDR1 is LNHNV and CDR2 YYDKDF (reference sequence). CDR3 loop: CATSREAGAYEQYF. As DNA, the CDR3 is TGTGCCACCAGCAGGGAAGCGGGAGCCTACGAGCAGTACTTC.

This clonotype appeared many times. The chain joins TRBV15 to TRBJ1-3; no reliable D call. V lost 1 base, J lost 12 bases, and 10 bases lay in between. Germline CDR1 and CDR2: LNHNV and YYDKDF (reference sequence). The CDR3 loop spans 12 amino acids. The CDR3 coding sequence is TGTGCCACCAGCAGAGGAGAGGCTCTCATATATTTT. Its translation is CATSRGEALIYF. The full variable domain, in which reference TRBV15 and TRBJ1-3 provide the parts outside the CDR3, is DAMVIQNPRYQVTQFGKPVTLSCSQTLNHNVMYWYQQKSSQAPKLLFHYYDKDFNNEADTPDNFQSRRPNTSFCFLDIRSPGLGDTAMYLCATSRGEALIYFGEGSWLTVV.

This clonotype was detected a few times. The J gene is TRBJ2-1, the V gene TRBV7-3; TRBD2 matches at 9 bases. CDR1 is SGHTA, CDR2 FQGTGA, per germline. The junction had 5 bases not matched to a gene; V was cut back by 1 base and J by 7 bases. This CDR3 spans 15 amino acids. This CDR3 reads CASSLIAGVMNEQFF. DNA of the CDR3: TGTGCCAGCAGCTTAATAGCGGGAGTTATGAATGAGCAGTTCTTC.

This chain links TRBV30 with TRBJ1-1; D unresolved. From germline, CDR1 is GTSNPN and CDR2 SVGIG (reference sequence). The length of the CDR3 is 12 residues. V was shortened by 4 bases and J by 0 bases, with 6 bases between the two germline ends. DNA of the CDR3: TGTGCCTGGAAACGGATGAACACTGAAGCTTTCTTT. Amino acids: CAWKRMNTEAFF. Based on the CDR3 plus reference TRBV30 and TRBJ1-1, the full variable domain is SQTIHQWPATLVQPVGSPLSLECTVEGTSNPNLYWYRQAAGRGLQLLFYSVGIGQISSEVPQNLSASRPQDRQFILSSKKLLLSDSGFYLCAWKRMNTEAFFGQGTRLTVV.

This clonotype was observed at least ten times. This chain links TRBV10-1 with TRBJ2-2; TRBD1 might be the D (6 bases). This CDR3 is 12 amino acids long. V lost 10 bases and J 7 bases, leaving 13 bases between the germline ends. Per the germline V gene, CDR1 is WNHNN and CDR2 is SYGVQD (reference sequence). The CDR3, as DNA: TGCGCCACGAGCAGGGGCGACGGGGAGCTGTTTTTT. Translated, it gives CATSRGDGELFF.

This clonotype was picked up many times. The chain is built from TRBV7-6 and TRBJ2-3, with 9 bases matching TRBD1. Germline-derived CDR1 and CDR2 are SGHVS and FNYEAQ. Germline trimming cut 1 base from V and 4 bases from J; bases unmatched to any gene: 6. This CDR3 is built from 16 residues. DNA of the CDR3: TGTGCCAGCAGCTTAGGCAAACAGGGGGCTTCAGATACGCAGTATTTT. Encoded protein: CASSLGKQGASDTQYF.

There are many counts of this clonotype. This chain joins TRBV28 and TRBJ2-7; unclear D gene. V was cut by 6 bases and J by 3 bases, with 9 bases left in between. Germline CDR1 MDHEN, CDR2 SYDVKM. The CDR3 is 12 residues long. The CDR3 spells CASSPLRYEQYF. As DNA, the CDR3 is TGTGCCAGCAGCCCCCTCCGCTACGAGCAGTACTTC. The variable domain in full, with the rest retrieved from reference TRBV28 and TRBJ2-7, is DVKVTQSSRYLVKRTGEKVFLECVQDMDHENMFWYRQDPGLGLRLIYFSYDVKMKEKGDIPEGYSVSREKKERFSLILESASTNQTSMYLCASSPLRYEQYFGPGTRLTVT.

This clonotype was found many times. The J gene is TRBJ2-7, the V gene TRBV20-1, with TRBD1 as a possible D gene (6 bases). V was cut by 3 bases and J by 6 bases, with 15 bases left in between. Per germline, CDR1 DFQATT and CDR2 SNEGSKA (reference sequence). The CDR3 runs 13 residues. CDR3 DNA: TGCAGTGCTAGGGCCAGGGGTGAGGCCGAGCAGTACTTC. As protein: CSARARGEAEQYF.

This clonotype has just a few counts. V usage is TRBV7-2 and J usage is TRBJ2-5; the D is unclear. CDR1 and CDR2 (germline): SGHTA, FQGNSA. This CDR3 region has 14 residues. Trimming left V 1 base short and J 5 bases short, with 11 bases between. The CDR3 protein is CASSLGARRETQYF. CDR3 DNA: TGTGCCAGCAGCTTAGGAGCAAGAAGGGAGACCCAGTACTTC.

This chain joins TRBV19 and TRBJ2-7, with 11 bases fitting TRBD1. Germline V lookup: CDR1 LNHDA, CDR2 SQIVND (reference sequence). The CDR3 is made up of 15 amino acids. Trimming at V came to 3 bases and at J to 6 bases, leaving 7 bases not matched to a gene. The CDR3 reads CASSILGTGGREQYF. For the CDR3, the DNA is TGTGCCAGTAGTATCCTCGGGACAGGGGGGCGCGAGCAGTACTTC.

This clonotype has at least ten counts. The gene calls are TRBV2 and TRBJ1-1; possibly TRBD1 for D (5 bases). The V and J ends lost 5 bases and 5 bases respectively, with 15 bases between them. CDR1 and CDR2 (germline): SNHLY, FYNNEI. The CDR3 sequence is 14 residues long. The CDR3 sequence: CASSSPGLGTEAFF. The CDR3, as DNA: TGTGCCAGCAGTTCACCGGGACTGGGGACTGAAGCTTTCTTT.